The 23 T cell receptor beta chains reported below all come from one sample, sequenced in a study of long-term antiretroviral therapy in people with HIV. immunoSEQ v3.0 was run at survey level. The table came from immunoSEQ multiplex PCR; TCRdb's copy has only in-frame clones and leaves some out. This table has roughly 20,000 clones, around four fifths appearing once. Sequencing used unsorted PBMCs, obtained roughly 4 years after starting antiretroviral therapy. The source of these receptors is a young man with HIV.

This chain uses TRBV28 with TRBJ1-2, with 10 bases aligning to TRBD1. In germline, CDR1 is MDHEN, CDR2 SYDVKM. The CDR3 extends over 18 amino acids. V was clipped by 3 bases and J by 0 bases; unmatched bases: 10. The DNA for the CDR3 is TGTGCCAGCAGTTTGTCCCGGGACAGGGGAATATCTAACTATGGCTACACCTTC. It codes for CASSLSRDRGISNYGYTF.

The chain uses TRBV11-2 and TRBJ1-5, with 10 bases that match TRBD1. Looked up from germline, CDR1 is SGHAT and CDR2 is FQNNGV. The CDR3 sequence is 14 residues long. Germline trimming cut 5 bases from V and 5 bases from J; bases unmatched to any gene: 3. CDR3 in DNA: TGTGCCAGCAGCCTGACAGGGGGCGATCAGCCCCAGCATTTT. Translation: CASSLTGGDQPQHF. The full variable domain, completed using reference TRBV11-2 and TRBJ1-5, is EAGVAQSPRYKIIEKRQSVAFWCNPISGHATLYWYQQILGQGPKLLIQFQNNGVVDDSQLPKDRFSAERLKGVDSTLKIQPAKLEDSAVYLCASSLTGGDQPQHFGDGTRLSIL.

This chain uses TRBV7-9 with TRBJ2-1; TRBD1 is a possible D gene (6 bases). The V gene's germline CDR1 is SEHNR and CDR2 FQNEAQ (reference sequence). V was cut by 1 base and J by 7 bases, with 14 bases left in between. This CDR3 spans 15 amino acids. The CDR3 DNA is TGTGCCAGCAGCTTAGTACAGGGTTATAATAATGAGCAGTTCTTC. Residues: CASSLVQGYNNEQFF. The full variable domain, completed using reference TRBV7-9 and TRBJ2-1, is DTGVSQNPRHKITKRGQNVTFRCDPISEHNRLYWYRQTLGQGPEFLTYFQNEAQLEKSRLLSDRFSAERPKGSFSTLEIQRTEQGDSAMYLCASSLVQGYNNEQFFGPGTRLTVL.

V and J are TRBV6-5 and TRBJ2-7; 8 positions agree with TRBD1. This CDR3 contains 12 residues. V lost 5 bases to trimming and J lost 7 bases; unmatched junction nucleotides: 4. In germline, CDR1 is MNHEY, CDR2 SVGAGI. Here the CDR3 DNA reads TGTGCCAGCAGTACCTGGACAGGGGAGCAGTACTTC. Its protein product is CASSTWTGEQYF.

This clone turned up a few times. The chain has TRBV12-5 and TRBJ1-2; no clear D. This CDR3 spans 16 amino acids. CDR1 and CDR2 from the germline V gene are LGHNT and FRNRAP. The V gene lost 2 bases and the J gene lost 4 bases, with 17 bases spanning the gap. The CDR3 coding sequence is TGTGCTAGTGGTTTGTCCCGCCGGGATCTACTCTATGGCTACACCTTC. It yields the protein CASGLSRRDLLYGYTF.

The chain couples TRBV10-1 to TRBJ1-4; D may be TRBD1 (5 bases). The germline V gene encodes CDR1 WNHNN and CDR2 SYGVQD (reference sequence). This CDR3 spans 15 amino acids. Trimming left V 7 bases short and J 3 bases short, with 15 bases between. The CDR3 DNA reads as TGCGCCAGCACCCACGGGGGGGTGTCTAATGAAAAACTGTTTTTT. Residues: CASTHGGVSNEKLFF.

V is TRBV6-5 and J is TRBJ1-6; tentative D call: TRBD1 (5 bases). Trimming removed 4 bases from V and 10 bases from J, with 14 bases in between. The CDR3 contains 14 residues. Looked up from germline, CDR1 is MNHEY and CDR2 is SVGAGI. The CDR3 here is CASSFRGMVSPLHF. The CDR3 DNA sequence: TGTGCCAGCAGTTTCCGGGGGATGGTATCACCCCTCCACTTT.

The rearrangement links TRBV29-1 to TRBJ2-7; TRBD1 is a possible D gene (6 bases). CDR1 SQVTM and CDR2 ANQGSEA come from the germline V gene. The CDR3 loop spans 12 amino acids. Trimming took off 8 bases at V and 0 bases at J, with 11 bases between the two ends. CDR3 sequence reads: CSFRDNSYEQYF. CDR3 in DNA: TGCAGCTTTCGGGACAACTCCTACGAGCAGTACTTC.

V and J are TRBV2 and TRBJ2-2; 10 bases match TRBD1. The CDR3 runs 16 residues. Unmatched junction bases numbered 8, after V lost 6 bases and J lost 4 bases. Germline CDR1 and CDR2: SNHLY and FYNNEI. DNA of the CDR3: TGTGCCAGCAGCCCCCGGGACAGGGGACCCACCGGGGAGCTGTTTTTT. Translation gives CASSPRDRGPTGELFF.

The chain couples TRBV5-1 to TRBJ2-3, with 8 nucleotides matching TRBD1. Germline assignment: CDR1 SGHRS and CDR2 YFSETQ. With 5 bases clipped from V and 3 bases from J, the junction kept 5 bases outside the gene matches. The CDR3 extends over 14 amino acids. The DNA for the CDR3 is TGCGCCAGCAGTCCACAGGGGGATACAGATACGCAGTATTTT. Its protein product is CASSPQGDTDTQYF.

The rearrangement uses TRBV28 and TRBJ1-5, with D perhaps matching TRBD1 (6 bases). Germline assignment: CDR1 MDHEN and CDR2 SYDVKM. The CDR3 is 16 amino acids. V gave up 5 bases and J gave up 4 bases, with 18 bases separating them. The CDR3 sequence is CASSLLRRGTNQPQHF. CDR3 nucleotides: TGTGCCAGCAGTCTCCTCCGGAGGGGGACAAATCAGCCCCAGCATTTT.

The chain joins TRBV6-1 to TRBJ1-2, with unresolved D. This CDR3 contains 12 residues. V lost 4 bases and J lost 4, with 7 bases in between. Germline V gene lookup returns CDR1 MNHNS and CDR2 SASEGT. CDR3 loop: CASSAHLYGYTF. The CDR3 nucleotides read TGTGCCAGCAGTGCGCACCTCTATGGCTACACCTTC.

In this sample, this clone turned up once. V gene TRBV5-4 combines with J gene TRBJ1-1; perhaps TRBD1 as D (6 bases). Germline V gene data show CDR1 as SGHNT and CDR2 as YYREEE (reference sequence). The CDR3 has 16 amino acids. The V and J ends lost 4 bases and 0 bases respectively, with 16 bases between them. This CDR3 is CASSPKPGQMNTEAFF. The CDR3 DNA reads TGTGCCAGCAGCCCGAAACCGGGACAAATGAACACTGAAGCTTTCTTT.

V gene TRBV4-1 combines with J gene TRBJ2-5, with TRBD2 matching over 10 bases. J lost 2 bases, V lost 4 bases, and 4 bases had no gene match. The CDR3 runs 15 residues. CDR1 is MGHRA and CDR2 is YSYEKL in the germline V gene. The CDR3 loop reads CASSPTSGLQETQYF. Written as DNA, the CDR3 is TGCGCCAGCAGCCCGACTAGCGGGTTACAAGAGACCCAGTACTTC.

The gene calls are TRBV5-8 and TRBJ2-1; D is unclear. The CDR3 has 17 residues. The ends were cut back, 0 bases at V and 0 bases at J, with 13 bases in the middle. Germline assignment: CDR1 SGHTS and CDR2 YDEGEE. CDR3 in DNA: TGTGCCAGCAGCTTGGTTATCGTACGGAGCTCCTACAATGAGCAGTTCTTC. This codes for CASSLVIVRSSYNEQFF.

The rearrangement links TRBV5-4 to TRBJ2-1; D gene uncertain. Germline CDR1 SGHNT, CDR2 YYREEE (reference sequence). The CDR3 has 13 amino acids. The germline V and J ends were trimmed by 2 bases and 8 bases, with 11 bases remaining between them. CDR3 residues: CASSLAIGHEQFF. CDR3 DNA sequence: TGTGCCAGCAGCTTAGCGATCGGCCATGAGCAGTTCTTC.

This clone was seen a single time. The chain employs TRBV2 and TRBJ2-7, with 7 bases fitting TRBD1. V lost 4 bases to trimming and J lost 2 bases; unmatched junction nucleotides: 2. Germline V gene lookup returns CDR1 SNHLY and CDR2 FYNNEI. This CDR3 has 13 amino acids. The CDR3 nucleotides are TGTGCCAGCAGTGTTGGACAGGCCTACGAGCAGTACTTC. Encoded protein: CASSVGQAYEQYF.

V usage is TRBV29-1 and J usage is TRBJ1-1; weak D call: TRBD1 (5 bases). From germline, CDR1 is SQVTM and CDR2 ANQGSEA. The V end was cut by 7 bases, the J end by 5 bases, with 17 bases between. The CDR3 consists of 13 residues. In DNA, the CDR3 is TGCAGCGGGGTGGTAGGGGATCGGACTGAAGCTTTCTTT. Translating gives CSGVVGDRTEAFF.

V gene TRBV7-6 combines with J gene TRBJ2-5; D is uncertain. The CDR3 is 15 residues long. Trimming stripped 1 base from V and 0 bases from J, with 9 bases between. Germline CDR1 and CDR2: SGHVS and FNYEAQ. CDR3 sequence (DNA): TGTGCCAGCAGCTTAGGGTACTCTAACCAAGAGACCCAGTACTTC. Translated, it gives CASSLGYSNQETQYF. Using reference TRBV7-6 and TRBJ2-5 for the parts outside the CDR3, the full variable domain is GAGVSQSPRYKVTKRGQDVALRCDPISGHVSLYWYRQALGQGPEFLTYFNYEAQQDKSGLPNDRFSAERPEGSISTLTIQRTEQRDSAMYRCASSLGYSNQETQYFGPGTRLLVL.

The chain couples TRBV12-5 to TRBJ1-1; TRBD1 agrees at 8 bases. CDR3 length: 20 amino acids. With 0 bases clipped from V and 4 bases from J, the junction kept 19 bases outside the gene matches. In germline, CDR1 is LGHNT, CDR2 FRNRAP. CDR3 region: CASGLVQYQGARPVGTEAFF. The CDR3 DNA sequence: TGTGCTAGTGGTTTGGTACAGTATCAGGGGGCCCGCCCAGTCGGCACTGAAGCTTTCTTT. Combining the CDR3 with reference TRBV12-5 and TRBJ1-1 gives the whole variable domain DARVTQTPRHKVTEMGQEVTMRCQPILGHNTVFWYRQTMMQGLELLAYFRNRAPLDDSGMPKDRFSAEMPDATLATLKIQPSEPRDSAVYFCASGLVQYQGARPVGTEAFFGQGTRLTVV.

The V call is TRBV5-8, the J call TRBJ1-5, with a weak D call TRBD1 (6 bases). The V end lost 4 bases, the J end lost 1 base, and 12 bases lay between the germline ends. Germline V lookup: CDR1 SGHTS, CDR2 YDEGEE. CDR3 size: 15 residues. For the CDR3, the DNA is TGTGCCAGCAGCCAGGGGTTTGAGAGCAATCAGCCCCAGCATTTT. Its translation is CASSQGFESNQPQHF.

A single count supports this clone. The rearrangement uses TRBV11-2 and TRBJ2-2; 7 nucleotides line up with TRBD2. The CDR3 runs 14 residues. Germline values: CDR1 SGHAT, CDR2 FQNNGV. With V trimmed by 3 bases and J by 5 bases, 3 bases remained unmatched. This CDR3 reads CASSLGRGTGELFF. CDR3 DNA: TGTGCCAGCAGCTTGGGGAGGGGAACCGGGGAGCTGTTTTTT.

The chain carries TRBV18 and TRBJ2-3; TRBD2 matches at 9 bases. CDR3 length: 15 residues. Losses at the gene ends were 3 bases for V and 1 base for J; bases not matched to a gene: 2. The germline V gene has CDR1 KGHSH and CDR2 LQKENI. The CDR3 reads CASSPSSGGTDTQYF. Written as DNA, the CDR3 is TGTGCCAGCTCACCCTCTAGCGGGGGCACAGATACGCAGTATTTT.